The T cell receptor beta chain under discussion was sequenced for a study of blood T cells in healthy people across ages. Turning to this clonotype: The antigen remains unidentified.

Using a J-beta primer mix together with a sample-barcoded 5' primer, a second PCR was run for about 7 to 12 cycles. Sequencing recovered at least 2.5 million CDR3-containing paired-end reads from each sample. One entry per CDR3 protein, called by TCRdb with MiXCR from the 5' RACE reads. The sample has approximately 1,100,000 distinct CDR3 sequences; under 55% are singletons. V dropped 4 bases and J dropped 6 bases, with 9 bases sitting between them. CDR3 length equals 13 residues. Germline V gives CDR1 MGHRA, CDR2 YSYEKL. Peripheral blood, about 9.4 milliliters per donor, was collected. PBMCs were isolated at a quantity of at least 7 million per sample. Notes on the study in general: It was the long-lived donors that had more naive CD4+ cells and higher diversity than aged donors.

This chain joins TRBV4-1 and TRBJ2-2; D is unresolved. The sample comprised blood. This clonotype was obtained from a woman aged 55-70 years in good health. CDR3 nucleotides: TGCGCCAGCAGCCGTACAGACGCCGGGGAGCTGTTTTTT. Translated, it gives CASSRTDAGELFF.